This section outlines one T cell receptor (beta chain) sequence together with its context. The count of this clone is one. Its antigen is still unknown. No quality values exist for individual bases; no much larger clone is one base distant. Each collaborating institution followed its own protocols to collect whole blood in K2EDTA tubes. Collaborator samples were shipped for TCRbeta analysis as frozen whole blood, isolated PBMCs, or DNA extracted from either sample type. This specimen belongs to a study of blood T cell repertoires in COVID-19 (dated by TCRdb to 2019 to 2021). At the level of the whole study: Collaborator samples came from the United States, Italy and Spain and covered acute and convalescent phases of COVID-19. The material from the prospective study consisted of cDNA or gDNA derived from T cells, B-cell-depleted T cells, or PBMCs. Deeply sampled blood TCRbeta repertoires from subjects exposed to, actively infected with, or recovered from COVID-19 were included in the dataset. The repertoires were made available in a free public database intended to serve as a resource for research on the immune response to SARS-CoV-2. The samples were drawn from the first 160 participants of the ongoing ImmuneRACE study and from 1,254 subjects provided by 6 global collaborators. The sample metadata nearly always contained a de-identified subject ID, COVID-19 status, age in years and sex. HLA class I and class II types, where available, came from metadata supplied by the sample provider rather than from assay-based typing. Results and caveats for the whole study, not just this receptor: The quantity of clinical and demographic metadata differed by source and by participant and was supplied without curation.

TCRbeta CDR3 regions were amplified from genomic DNA by means of the immunoSEQ Assay, a bias-controlled multiplex PCR. The study's processing was this. The number of nucleated cells in each sample was estimated by amplification of reference gene primers within the assay. To quantify the absolute abundance of each unique TCRbeta CDR3 rearrangement, sequence reads were collapsed and filtered. For each sample, productive Simpson clonality was calculated as the square root of Simpson's diversity index over productive rearrangements. TCRdb provides this immuneACCESS table in a form limited to in-frame rearrangements. Some clones are lacking; in checked studies, under half of them reflect an unresolved V gene, and why the rest are absent is not known. For V, J and clone size, that table is used; D and trimming come from the DNA. In all, the sample holds tens of thousands of clones, and roughly 87% of those were seen once. The ten most abundant clones make up 9.5% to 15% of the sample.

The CDR3, cysteine through phenylalanine, is 17 amino acids long. Only the CDR3 portion is preserved as DNA: 51 bases, with reading frame beginning at the first base. V trim: 4 bases; J trim: 1 base; unmatched bases: 10. Sequences ENHRY (CDR1) and SYGVKD (CDR2) are obtained from the germline V gene. The rearrangement combines TRBV10-3 with TRBJ2-3, with 8 junctional bases fitting TRBD2. The sample was peripheral blood. This TCR derives from an elderly man with acute or convalescent COVID-19. In nucleotides, the sequence is TGTGCCATCAGTGGTTCCGCGAGCGGGGGCCGCACAGATACGCAGTATTTT. Its translation reads: CAISGSASGGRTDTQYF.